This T cell receptor beta chain was found in a study of cytomegalovirus exposure and HLA in healthy donors. A note on this clone: Its target is unknown.

The assay was immunoSEQ multiplex PCR, and TCRdb's table has in-frame clones only and misses some. The profile shows some 200,000 clones, around 84% of them singletons. Study-level results: Subsequent analysis found a tendency for first-cohort TCR clusters to co-occur within the 95 to 150 validation repertoires.

Trimming took off 6 bases at V and 2 bases at J, with 7 bases between the two ends. CDR1 and CDR2 from the germline V gene are MNHEY and SVGAGI. This CDR3 spans 12 amino acids. The sequencing input was PBMCs. The TCR originated in a woman in her 30s in good health and CMV-seropositive. This chain links TRBV6-5 with TRBJ1-1; D is uncertain. The CDR3 DNA sequence: TGTGCCAGCAGGTCTATTAACACTGAAGCTTTCTTT. Its protein is CASRSINTEAFF.